This TCR beta chain was identified in a study of spatial heterogeneity in lung cancer. Notes on the study in general: How many expanded intratumoral alpha and beta TCRs were present tracked the tumor mutation count, which was a count of nonsynonymous mutations.

TCRdb ran MiXCR on the 5' RACE reads and lists one entry per CDR3 protein. Of approximately 3,400 distinct CDR3 sequences listed, over 7% were seen once; the top ten hold approximately 16%. With V trimmed by 1 base and J by 6 bases, 5 bases remained unmatched. Germline-derived CDR1 and CDR2 are SGHTA and FQGTGA. The CDR3 covers 14 residues. Time point reported: sample taken at primary tumor resection. This clonotype was seen ten or more times. What it binds is unknown. J is TRBJ1-2 and V is TRBV7-3, with 7 bases identical to TRBD1. This TCR came from a male donor with early-stage non-small cell lung cancer. Specimen: lung tumor tissue, collected at surgery. The CDR3 loop reads CASSLSGTADGYTF. The CDR3 DNA reads TGTGCCAGCAGCTTAAGCGGGACAGCGGATGGCTACACCTTC.